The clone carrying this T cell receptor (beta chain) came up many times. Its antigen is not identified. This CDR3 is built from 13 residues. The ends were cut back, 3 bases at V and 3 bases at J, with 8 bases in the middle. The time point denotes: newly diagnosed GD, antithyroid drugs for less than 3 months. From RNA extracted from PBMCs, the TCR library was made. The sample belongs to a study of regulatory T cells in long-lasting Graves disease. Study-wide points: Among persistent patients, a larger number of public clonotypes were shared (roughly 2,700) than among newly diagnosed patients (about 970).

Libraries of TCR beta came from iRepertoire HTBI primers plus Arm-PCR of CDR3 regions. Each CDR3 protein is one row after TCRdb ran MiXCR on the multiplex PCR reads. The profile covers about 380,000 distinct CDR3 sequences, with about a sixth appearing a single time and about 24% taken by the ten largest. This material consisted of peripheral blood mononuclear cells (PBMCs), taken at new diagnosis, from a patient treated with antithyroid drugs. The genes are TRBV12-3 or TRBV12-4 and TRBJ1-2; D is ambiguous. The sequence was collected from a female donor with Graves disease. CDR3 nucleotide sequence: TGTGCCAGCAGTTTGACAAGTTACTATGGCTACACCTTC. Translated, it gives CASSLTSYYGYTF.